Below, 32 T cell receptor beta chains from the same sample are listed, as sequenced in a study of read filtering for tumor transcriptome and immune sequencing. Molecular barcoded adaptors covering alpha/delta and beta/gamma chains were used on approximately 400 ng RNA. MiXCR, run by TCRdb on the reads, gives a single entry per CDR3 protein. The data contain approximately 62,000 distinct CDR3 sequences, approximately 18% of them singletons. The sequencing input was a population of CD138-negative cells sorted from bone marrow. The receptors were sampled from a donor older than 35 with multiple myeloma.

Many counts were recorded for this clonotype. Germline is not matched at one junction end, which may reflect a read error. The chain has TRBV20-1 and TRBJ2-1, with 10 bases lining up with TRBD2. CDR1 and CDR2 (germline): DFQATT, SNEGSKA (reference sequence). The CDR3 is 11 residues long. CDR3 residues: CSAPSTSGAHW. CDR3 DNA: TGCAGTGCTCCGAGTACTAGCGGGGCCCATTGG.

This clonotype has just a few counts. The chain uses TRBV20-1 and TRBJ1-2; no clear D gene. The CDR3 runs to 14 residues. Germline CDR1 is DFQATT and CDR2 is SNEGSKA (reference sequence). V was trimmed by 0 bases and J by 5 bases, leaving 13 bases between them. The CDR3 reads CSARDLQGYYGYTF. The CDR3, as DNA: TGCAGTGCTAGAGATCTACAAGGGTATTATGGCTACACCTTC.

This clonotype was picked up many times. This chain links TRBV20-1 with TRBJ2-2; D is unclear. The germline V gene encodes CDR1 DFQATT and CDR2 SNEGSKA (reference sequence). V dropped 5 bases and J dropped 2 bases, with 12 bases sitting between them. The CDR3 contains 14 residues. The CDR3 DNA is TGCAGTGCTCGTTGGGGTGCCAACACCGGGGAGCTGTTTTTT. Translated: CSARWGANTGELFF.

This sequence joins TRBV2 and TRBJ2-1; the D is unclear. This CDR3 has 11 residues. Germline assignment: CDR1 SNHLY and CDR2 FYNNEI. Trimming pared 11 bases from V and 6 bases from J, leaving 11 bases between. CDR3 region: CASGPRNEQFF. In DNA form, the CDR3 reads TGTGCCTCCGGACCTCGCAATGAGCAGTTCTTC.

This sequence joins TRBV15 and TRBJ2-2; 8 bases match TRBD1. Germline loops: CDR1 LNHNV, CDR2 YYDKDF (reference sequence). The CDR3 has 16 residues. With 5 bases clipped from V and 4 bases from J, the junction kept 9 bases outside the gene matches. The CDR3 bases are TGTGCCACCAGCCCCCGGACAGGGTCGAGCACCGGGGAGCTGTTTTTT. Translating it yields CATSPRTGSSTGELFF.

This clonotype has a count of ten or more. The chain employs TRBV20-1 and TRBJ1-1; 9 bases align to TRBD1. With 3 bases clipped from V and 1 base from J, the junction kept 12 bases outside the gene matches. Looked up from germline, CDR1 is DFQATT and CDR2 is SNEGSKA (reference sequence). CDR3 length: 17 residues. CDR3 DNA sequence: TGCAGTGCTAGCGATTTCTTAAAGGGACAGGGGAACACTGAAGCTTTCTTT. Translation gives CSASDFLKGQGNTEAFF.

In its sample, this clonotype was seen many times. This chain joins TRBV20-1 and TRBJ1-2; D not resolved. Germline CDR1 DFQATT, CDR2 SNEGSKA (reference sequence). The CDR3 length is 13 residues. The V gene lost 0 bases and the J gene lost 4 bases, with 9 bases spanning the gap. The CDR3 region has the DNA TGCAGTGCTAGAGATCCCGGGAGCTATGGCTACACCTTC. Translation: CSARDPGSYGYTF.

This clonotype was counted ten times or more. V usage is TRBV5-1 and J usage is TRBJ1-2; D unresolved. The germline V gene has CDR1 SGHRS and CDR2 YFSETQ. The V gene lost 0 bases and the J gene lost 6 bases, with 9 bases spanning the gap. CDR3 length: 13 residues. For the CDR3, the DNA is TGCGCCAGCAGCTTGGCGGGTAGCGATGGCTACACCTTC. Protein: CASSLAGSDGYTF. The complete variable domain, with remaining parts taken from reference TRBV5-1 and TRBJ1-2, reads KAGVTQTPRYLIKTRGQQVTLSCSPISGHRSVSWYQQTPGQGLQFLFEYFSETQRNKGNFPGRFSGRQFSNSRSEMNVSTLELGDSALYLCASSLAGSDGYTFGSGTRLTVV.

Many counts were recorded for this clonotype. The chain links TRBV12-3 or TRBV12-4 to TRBJ1-5; D unclear. The CDR3 runs 14 residues. The V gene lost 3 bases and the J gene lost 1 base, with 7 bases spanning the gap. The chain's CDR3 is CASSFGRSNQPQHF. The CDR3 DNA reads TGTGCCAGCAGTTTCGGACGGAGCAATCAGCCCCAGCATTTT.

Points on this clonotype: This sequence may be a read error, since a much larger clone differs from it by one base. The rearrangement uses TRBV7-3 and TRBJ1-1; D remains ambiguous. Germline CDR1 SGHTA, CDR2 FQGTGA. CDR3 length equals 13 residues. The V end lost 2 bases, the J end lost 5 bases, and 9 bases lay between the germline ends. The CDR3: CASSLGRKTEAFF. The CDR3, as DNA: TGTGCCAGCAGCTTAGGGAGGAAGACTGAAGCTTTCTTT.

This clonotype was counted at least ten times. The J gene is TRBJ1-2, the V gene TRBV5-1, with D perhaps matching TRBD1 (5 bases). The CDR3 length is 14 residues. CDR1 and CDR2 (germline): SGHRS, YFSETQ. V lost 1 base and J 6 bases, leaving 13 bases between the germline ends. The CDR3 DNA sequence: TGCGCCAGCAGCTTGTCGGGGGAAAGTAATGGCTACACCTTC. This sequence encodes CASSLSGESNGYTF.

A remark on this clonotype: A clone one base away is much larger, so this may be a read error. Written as DNA, the CDR3 is TGTGCCAGCAGCTCCGGGGGGGCATTGGTGCAAGAGGCCCAGTACTTC. Encoded protein: CASSSGGALVQEAQYF. The chain recombines TRBV11-2 with TRBJ2-5; 8 bases fit TRBD2. The CDR3 runs 16 residues. CDR1 and CDR2 (germline): SGHAT, FQNNGV.

On this clonotype: At one end the junction does not follow the germline gene, possibly because of a read error. The V and J genes are TRBV12-3 or TRBV12-4 and TRBJ2-1; D might be TRBD1 (6 bases). The CDR3 contains 13 residues. The CDR3, as DNA: TGTGCCAGCCGACAGGTTAACTACAATGAGCAGCTCTTC. It yields the protein CASRQVNYNEQLF.

Many counts were recorded for this clonotype. Its ends do not fully match the called genes, so a read error is possible. The chain employs TRBV20-1 and TRBJ2-5; 8 bases are a match to TRBD1. Germline values: CDR1 DFQATT, CDR2 SNEGSKA (reference sequence). CDR3 length equals 15 residues. The DNA of the CDR3 is TGCAGGGCTACGGGGACAGGCTACCCTCAAGAGACCCAGTACTTC. Translating gives CRATGTGYPQETQYF.

By sample fraction, this clonotype is medium-sized. The V gene is TRBV5-1, the J gene TRBJ1-1, with TRBD1 matching over 10 bases. Trimming at V came to 0 bases and at J to 5 bases, leaving 4 bases not matched to a gene. This CDR3 contains 15 residues. The germline gives CDR1 SGHRS, CDR2 YFSETQ. CDR3: CASSLGGQGGTEAFF. CDR3 DNA sequence: TGCGCCAGCAGCTTGGGTGGACAGGGGGGGACTGAAGCTTTCTTT.

The chain uses TRBV20-1 and TRBJ2-5; 11 nucleotides match TRBD2. This CDR3 comprises 13 residues. Germline V gives CDR1 DFQATT, CDR2 SNEGSKA (reference sequence). V shed 6 bases, J shed 5 bases, and the junction held 5 bases outside the gene matches. The DNA of the CDR3 is TGCAGTGCCCTGACTAGCGGGGCCGAGACCCAGTACTTC. This translates into CSALTSGAETQYF.

This clonotype was observed a few times. This sequence joins TRBV19 and TRBJ2-7; 8 nucleotides line up with TRBD1. This CDR3 has 14 residues. After removal of 4 bases from V and 5 bases from J, the junction contained 7 bases not matched to a gene. Germline assignment: CDR1 LNHDA and CDR2 SQIVND (reference sequence). CDR3 in DNA: TGTGCCAGTAGTACCCGACAGGGGTCCGACGAGCAGTACTTC. This gives the protein CASSTRQGSDEQYF.

This clonotype was seen repeatedly, ten times or more. The chain links TRBV27 to TRBJ2-7, with a tentative D call TRBD1 (6 bases). The CDR3 contains 15 residues. V lost 5 bases to trimming and J lost 5 bases, with 19 bases between them. Germline CDR1 is MNHEY and CDR2 is SMNVEV (reference sequence). The CDR3 loop reads CASSLRNRDDDEQYF. Here the CDR3 DNA reads TGTGCCAGCAGTCTTCGAAACAGGGACGACGACGAGCAGTACTTC.

This clonotype was seen ten or more times. The J gene is TRBJ2-1, the V gene TRBV9, with a tentative D call TRBD2 (6 bases). Looked up from germline, CDR1 is SGDLS and CDR2 is YYNGEE. The CDR3 is 13 amino acids. The V end was cut by 4 bases, the J end by 8 bases, with 13 bases between. This chain's CDR3 is CASSSRGGDEQFF. The CDR3 bases are TGTGCCAGCAGCTCCCGGGGCGGGGATGAGCAGTTCTTC.

As concerns this clonotype: This likely traces to a read error, being one base from a far larger clone. The genes are TRBV5-1 and TRBJ1-1; 7 positions agree with TRBD1. The CDR3 is 14 residues long. Germline CDR1 is SGHRS and CDR2 is YFSETQ. The chain's CDR3 is CASSMVGQDSVLRF. Here the CDR3 DNA reads TGCGCCAGCAGCATGGTTGGACAGGACTCCGTCCTCCGCTTT. The whole variable domain, filled in from reference TRBV5-1 and TRBJ1-1, reads KAGVTQTPRYLIKTRGQQVTLSCSPISGHRSVSWYQQTPGQGLQFLFEYFSETQRNKGNFPGRFSGRQFSNSRSEMNVSTLELGDSALYLCASSMVGQDSVLRFGQGTRLTVV.

This clonotype was counted many times. The chain has TRBV12-3 or TRBV12-4 and TRBJ1-1; D is uncertain. The length of the CDR3 is 14 residues. Trimming cost V 1 base and J 1 base, with 7 bases left between them. CDR3 nucleotide sequence: TGTGCCAGCAGTTTAGTGGGCGGGAACACTGAAGCTTTCTTT. This translates into CASSLVGGNTEAFF.

Many counts were recorded for this clonotype. The chain uses TRBV7-2 and TRBJ1-5; D remains ambiguous. The CDR3 extends over 13 amino acids. Germline V gene data show CDR1 as SGHTA and CDR2 as FQGNSA. Trimming stripped 3 bases from V and 7 bases from J, with 10 bases between. The CDR3 DNA sequence: TGTGCCAGCAGCTTTTGGGTAGACCAGCCCCAGCATTTT. Protein sequence: CASSFWVDQPQHF.

At least ten counts were recorded for this clonotype. The V and J genes are TRBV29-1 and TRBJ1-1; TRBD1 aligns across 10 bases. V gave up 3 bases and J gave up 2 bases; unmatched junction bases: 9. The CDR3 loop spans 16 amino acids. CDR1 and CDR2 from the germline V gene are SQVTM and ANQGSEA. The CDR3 nucleotides read TGCAGCGTTGAGCGGGGGACAGGGGTTTCCAACACTGAAGCTTTCTTT. It codes for CSVERGTGVSNTEAFF. Full variable domain (missing parts from reference TRBV29-1 and TRBJ1-1): SAVISQKPSRDICQRGTSLTIQCQVDSQVTMMFWYRQQPGQSLTLIATANQGSEATYESGFVIDKFPISRPNLTFSTLTVSNMSPEDSSIYLCSVERGTGVSNTEAFFGQGTRLTVV.

This clonotype has just one count. Without the conserved terminal phenylalanine or tryptophan, this CDR3 likely stems from a read error. The rearrangement links TRBV6-6 to TRBJ2-3, with TRBD2 matching 11 bases. The germline gives CDR1 MNHNY, CDR2 SVGAGI (reference sequence). The CDR3 extends over 15 amino acids. V was clipped by 7 bases and J by 4 bases; unmatched bases: 7. CDR3 sequence: CASIETSGSADTQYL. CDR3 DNA: TGTGCCAGCATTGAAACTAGCGGGAGCGCAGATACGCAGTATTTA.

The V and J genes are TRBV21-1 and TRBJ2-1. TRBV21-1 is annotated as a pseudogene. This CDR3 has 17 amino acids. CDR3 sequence reads: CAGSGRPPEFKRDEQFF. In DNA, the CDR3 is TGTGCCGGCAGCGGAAGACCACCAGAATTTAAGCGAGATGAGCAGTTCTTC.

This clonotype has at least ten counts. The chain carries TRBV10-3 and TRBJ1-5; D may be TRBD1 (5 bases). Germline V gene lookup returns CDR1 ENHRY and CDR2 SYGVKD. This CDR3 has 12 amino acids. V was trimmed by 4 bases and J by 8 bases, leaving 9 bases between them. CDR3 DNA sequence: TGTGCCATCAGTGGGGGGGGGGAGCCCCAGCATTTT. It specifies CAISGGGEPQHF.

This clonotype has a count of ten or more. This chain joins TRBV28 and TRBJ1-5; possible D gene TRBD1, 6 bases. V lost 9 bases to trimming and J lost 3 bases, with 9 bases between them. Per the germline V gene, CDR1 is MDHEN and CDR2 is SYDVKM. The CDR3 extends over 12 amino acids. CDR3 amino acids: CASRTVNQPQHF. The CDR3 DNA reads as TGTGCCAGTCGGACAGTCAATCAGCCCCAGCATTTT.

This clonotype was observed many times. The genes are TRBV20-1 and TRBJ1-1, with D uncertain. CDR1 DFQATT and CDR2 SNEGSKA come from the germline V gene (reference sequence). CDR3 size: 11 residues. V lost 2 bases and J lost 0, with 1 base in between. DNA of the CDR3: TGCAGTGCTAGACTGAACACTGAAGCTTTCTTT. Translating it yields CSARLNTEAFF.

Ten or more counts support this clonotype. The CDR3 coding sequence is TGTGCCAGCAGGTCCGAGGGGGGCCCCTACAATGAGCAGTTCTTC. It translates to CASRSEGGPYNEQFF. The V gene is TRBV6-1, the J gene TRBJ2-1; D is perhaps TRBD1 or TRBD2 (6 bases each). The V end was cut by 6 bases, the J end by 2 bases, with 14 bases between. The CDR3 sequence is 15 residues long. Germline V gene sequence: CDR1 MNHNS, CDR2 SASEGT.

With respect to this clonotype: With a much larger clone just one base away, this may be a read error. This chain connects TRBV5-1 to TRBJ1-4, with 9 bases aligning to TRBD1. Germline V gene sequence: CDR1 SGHRS, CDR2 YFSETQ. The CDR3 extends over 17 amino acids. The CDR3 region has the DNA TGCGCCAGCAGCTCCGGGACAGGGATCGCAACTAGTGAAAAACTGTTTTTT. It translates to CASSSGTGIATSEKLFF.

Comments on this clonotype: A much larger clone differs by one base, so this may be a read error. The chain recombines TRBV25-1 with TRBJ2-7; TRBD1 matches at 11 bases. Germline V lookup: CDR1 MGHDK, CDR2 SYGVNS. The CDR3 totals 15 residues. The CDR3 reads CASSPRRTGGYERYF. The CDR3 DNA follows: TGTGCCAGCAGTCCCCGTCGGACAGGGGGCTACGAGCGGTACTTC.

This clonotype has a handful of counts. J is TRBJ1-1 and V is TRBV19; no firm D call. Germline assignment: CDR1 LNHDA and CDR2 SQIVND (reference sequence). The CDR3 is 13 residues long. Trimming took off 3 bases at V and 0 bases at J, with 5 bases between the two ends. The DNA of the CDR3 is TGTGCCAGTAGTATTTTTATGAACACTGAAGCTTTCTTT. Translating it yields CASSIFMNTEAFF.